The clone carrying this T cell receptor beta chain was seen a handful of times. Its antigen is unidentified. The data were obtained in a study of breast tumors, draining lymph nodes, adjacent tissues. Axillary draining lymph nodes of breast cancer patients supplied the node samples. TCRdb re-derived calls from the multiplex PCR reads in MiXCR, one entry per CDR3 protein. The sample lists about 140,000 distinct CDR3 sequences, 32% occurring once. Overall study results and limits: Findings are consistent with lymph node origin and intratumoral expansion of most tumor T cells. Compared with lymph nodes, tumors were less diverse; compared with nontumor tissue, more. Compared with basal-like, luminal-like tumors shared significantly more repertoire with nontumor tissue. Tumor T cell lymph node origin was a supported hypothesis, not proven.

In germline, CDR1 is LNHDA, CDR2 SQIVND (reference sequence). Trimming took off 6 bases at V and 3 bases at J, with 23 bases between the two ends. The CDR3 sequence is 17 residues long. The TCR sequence derives from a female donor with breast cancer. Some clones in this sample may be carry-over from other donors' samples. The J gene is TRBJ1-1, the V gene TRBV19, with a weak D call TRBD1 (6 bases). Sequenced sample: axillary lymph node tissue. The CDR3 loop is CASRPTGGRALDTEAFF. CDR3 sequence (DNA): TGTGCCAGTAGGCCCACGGGGGGGCGCGCTCTGGACACTGAAGCTTTCTTT.